Each of the 2 T cell receptor beta chains below was sequenced from the same sample in a study of T cell responses to AZD1222 COVID-19 vaccine. Sequencing was performed with immunoSEQ multiplex PCR; in TCRdb, only in-frame clones are kept and a portion is missing. The sample holds about 150,000 clones, roughly 90% seen once. Material: peripheral blood, obtained on day 0 of AZD1222 vaccination. These receptors originate from an adult in good health.

This chain uses TRBV6-5 with TRBJ1-1, with D possibly being TRBD1 (6 bases). This CDR3 region has 13 residues. Trimming took 6 bases from V and 1 from J, leaving 9 bases between them. The germline CDR1 and CDR2 sequences are MNHEY and SVGAGI. The CDR3 is CASRVQGNTEAFF. CDR3 coding DNA: TGTGCCAGCAGAGTACAGGGGAACACTGAAGCTTTCTTT.

The rearrangement joins TRBV4-1 to TRBJ1-4, with 9 bases lining up with TRBD1. V dropped 1 base and J dropped 2; count of bases not matched to a gene: 5. The CDR3 sequence is 17 residues long. Germline CDR1 reads MGHRA; CDR2 reads YSYEKL. The CDR3 bases are TGCGCCAGCAGCCAAGGTCCACAGGGGGCGACTAATGAAAAACTGTTTTTT. It codes for CASSQGPQGATNEKLFF.